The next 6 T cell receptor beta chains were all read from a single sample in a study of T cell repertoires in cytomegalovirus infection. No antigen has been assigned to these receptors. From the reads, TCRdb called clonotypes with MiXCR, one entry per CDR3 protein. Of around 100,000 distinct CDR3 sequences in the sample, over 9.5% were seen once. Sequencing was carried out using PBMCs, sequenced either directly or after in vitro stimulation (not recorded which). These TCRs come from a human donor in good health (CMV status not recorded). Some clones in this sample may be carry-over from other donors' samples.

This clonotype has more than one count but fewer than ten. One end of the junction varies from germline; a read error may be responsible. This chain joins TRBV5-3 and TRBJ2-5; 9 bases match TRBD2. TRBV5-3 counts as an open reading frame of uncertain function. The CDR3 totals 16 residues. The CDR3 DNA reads TGTGCCAGCAGCTTGGTTTTAGCGGGAGCGAGGGAGACCCAGTACTTC. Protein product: CASSLVLAGARETQYF.

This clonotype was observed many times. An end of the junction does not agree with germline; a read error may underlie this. CDR3 amino acids: CASSPMNTGELFF. CDR3 nucleotide sequence: TGTGCTAGCAGCCCGATGAACACCGGGGAGCTGTTTTTT. This chain links TRBV7-7 with TRBJ2-2, with unresolved D. The germline V gene encodes CDR1 SSHAT and CDR2 FNYEAQ (reference sequence). There are 13 residues in the CDR3.

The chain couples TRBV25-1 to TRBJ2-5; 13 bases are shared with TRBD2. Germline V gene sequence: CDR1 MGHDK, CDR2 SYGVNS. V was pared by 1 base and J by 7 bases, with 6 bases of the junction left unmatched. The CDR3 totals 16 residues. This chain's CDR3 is CASSELGLAGDRTQYF. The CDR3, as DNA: TGTGCCAGCAGTGAATTAGGACTAGCGGGAGATCGGACCCAGTACTTC.

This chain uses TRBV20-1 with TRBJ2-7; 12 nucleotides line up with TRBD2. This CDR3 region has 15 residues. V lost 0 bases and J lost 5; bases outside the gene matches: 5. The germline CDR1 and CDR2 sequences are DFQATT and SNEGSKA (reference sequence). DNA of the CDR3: TGCAGTGCTAGAGAAGGGCTAGCGGGAGGGAACGAGCAGTACGTC. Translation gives CSAREGLAGGNEQYV.

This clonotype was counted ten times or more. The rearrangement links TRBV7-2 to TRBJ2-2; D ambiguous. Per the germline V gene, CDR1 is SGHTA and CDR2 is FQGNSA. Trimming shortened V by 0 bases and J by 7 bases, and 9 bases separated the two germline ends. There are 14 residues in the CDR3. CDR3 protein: CASSLALESGELFF. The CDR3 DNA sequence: TGTGCCAGCAGCTTAGCGCTTGAGAGCGGGGAGCTGTTTTTT.

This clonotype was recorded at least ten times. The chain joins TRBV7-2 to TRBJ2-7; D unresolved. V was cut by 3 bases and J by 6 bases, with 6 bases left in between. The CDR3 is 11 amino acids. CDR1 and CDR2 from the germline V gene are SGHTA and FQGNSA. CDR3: CASSFDREQYF. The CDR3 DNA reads TGTGCCAGCAGCTTTGACCGCGAGCAGTACTTC.